This T cell receptor (beta chain) was profiled in a study of CD8 T cells in ankylosing spondylitis. Germline values: CDR1 SGHRS, CDR2 YFSETQ. The CDR3 sequence is 15 residues long. V lost 2 bases and J lost 1, with 10 bases in between. Quantitative 5'-RACE with molecular barcodes generated TCR beta libraries. MiXCR, applied by TCRdb to the 5' RACE reads, yields one record per CDR3 protein. The table records roughly 490,000 distinct CDR3 sequences, about 5% of them present only once. This clonotype was seen repeatedly, ten times or more. Its antigen is still unknown. General study findings and limits: Past studies reported some motif variants in reactive arthritis synovial fluid and blood. Typical of ankylosing spondylitis blood, it appeared, was a TCR beta motif of fewer than ten highly homologous variants.

Source material: blood, either unsorted or a sorted T cell fraction (not recorded which). The rearrangement joins TRBV5-1 to TRBJ2-1; tentatively, D is TRBD1 or TRBD2 (5 bases each). The sequence was collected from a male donor with ankylosing spondylitis. CDR3: CASSLGEGSYNEQFF. The CDR3 DNA is TGCGCCAGCAGCTTAGGCGAGGGGTCCTACAATGAGCAGTTCTTC.